Presented here are 13 T cell receptor beta chains from one specimen sequenced in a study of blood T cell repertoires in COVID-19. Data came from immunoSEQ multiplex PCR; TCRdb stores just in-frame clones and leaves some out. The sample lists 400,000 or so clones, roughly nine tenths occurring once. The material sequenced was PBMCs or T cells enriched from blood (not recorded which). The receptors here all came from a man aged 30 to 39 who had recovered from COVID-19.

The chain carries TRBV5-1 and TRBJ2-1; TRBD2 aligns across 9 bases. V gave up 0 bases and J gave up 6 bases; unmatched junction bases: 7. Germline V lookup: CDR1 SGHRS, CDR2 YFSETQ. CDR3 length: 16 residues. In nucleotides, the CDR3 is TGCGCCAGCAGCTTGGTCTGGTTTAGCGGGGGCAATGAGCAGTTCTTC. Its translation: CASSLVWFSGGNEQFF.

The V gene is TRBV10-3, the J gene TRBJ2-7; 10 nucleotides match TRBD1. CDR3 length equals 15 residues. CDR1 is ENHRY, CDR2 SYGVKD, per germline. The J segment lost 5 bases and the V segment lost 1 base, leaving 5 bases of the junction unmatched. CDR3 in DNA: TGTGCCATCAGTGAGTTTCGGGACAGGGGCCACGAGCAGTACTTC. Its protein product is CAISEFRDRGHEQYF.

V gene TRBV15 combines with J gene TRBJ2-1; the match to TRBD1 covers 10 bases. This CDR3 has 18 residues. Germline assignment: CDR1 LNHNV and CDR2 YYDKDF (reference sequence). The ends lost 3 bases at V and 2 bases at J; junction bases unmatched: 10. For the CDR3, the DNA is TGTGCCACCAGCAGCAATCCCGCGACAGGGGGCGCCTACAATGAGCAGTTCTTC. This encodes CATSSNPATGGAYNEQFF.

This clone has only one observation. The chain employs TRBV19 and TRBJ1-2, with 7 bases matching TRBD1. The CDR3 contains 14 residues. CDR1 and CDR2 from the germline V gene are LNHDA and SQIVND (reference sequence). Germline trimming cut 4 bases from V and 4 bases from J; bases unmatched to any gene: 6. CDR3 in amino acids: CASSTNRGAYGYTF. The CDR3 coding sequence is TGTGCCAGTAGTACAAACAGGGGTGCCTATGGCTACACCTTC.

V is TRBV2 and J is TRBJ2-2; D unresolved. The germline V and J ends were trimmed by 7 bases and 0 bases, with 12 bases remaining between them. CDR1 and CDR2 from the germline V gene are SNHLY and FYNNEI. The CDR3 contains 15 residues. The CDR3 nucleotides are TGTGCCAGCACGAGGCAGAGGACGAACACCGGGGAGCTGTTTTTT. Protein: CASTRQRTNTGELFF.

The CDR3: CSVEGVQGSFTSTDTQYF. CDR3 DNA: TGCAGCGTTGAAGGCGTCCAGGGTTCTTTTACTAGCACAGATACGCAGTATTTT. This chain joins TRBV29-1 and TRBJ2-3; D may be TRBD1 (5 bases). From germline, CDR1 is SQVTM and CDR2 ANQGSEA. The ends were cut back, 1 base at V and 0 bases at J, with 20 bases in the middle. There are 18 residues in the CDR3.

CDR3 DNA sequence: TGTGCCAGCTCACCTGGACAGGTATACGAGCAGTACTTC. This sequence encodes CASSPGQVYEQYF. The J gene is TRBJ2-7, the V gene TRBV18, with 7 positions matching TRBD1. The trim removed 3 bases at V and 4 bases at J, leaving 3 bases unmatched. The length of the CDR3 is 13 residues. Germline CDR1 KGHSH, CDR2 LQKENI.

V and J are TRBV25-1 and TRBJ2-2; D possibly corresponds to TRBD1 (5 bases). Trimming took 3 bases from V and 5 from J, leaving 13 bases between them. CDR1 is MGHDK and CDR2 is SYGVNS in the germline V gene. This CDR3 is built from 15 residues. DNA for the CDR3: TGTGCCAGCAGTGATCTAAGGTCAGGGACCGGGGAGCTGTTTTTT. Protein sequence: CASSDLRSGTGELFF.

The rearrangement uses TRBV27 and TRBJ1-5; possibly TRBD1 for D (6 bases). V gave up 6 bases and J gave up 1 base, with 13 bases separating them. Germline values: CDR1 MNHEY, CDR2 SMNVEV (reference sequence). The CDR3 has 15 amino acids. As DNA, the CDR3 is TGTGCCAGCAGGGCTCAGGGGAAGAGCAATCAGCCCCAGCATTTT. It specifies CASRAQGKSNQPQHF.

This clone was seen more than once but under ten times. The chain joins TRBV27 to TRBJ1-2, with 8 bases aligning to TRBD1. CDR3 length: 13 residues. CDR1 MNHEY and CDR2 SMNVEV come from the germline V gene (reference sequence). V lost 3 bases, J lost 5 bases, and 2 bases stayed unmatched. This CDR3 is CASSFRTGYGYTF. The CDR3 bases are TGTGCCAGCAGTTTCAGGACAGGGTATGGCTACACCTTC.

This chain joins TRBV19 and TRBJ1-2, with 7 bases lining up with TRBD1. CDR3 length equals 14 residues. From germline, CDR1 is LNHDA and CDR2 SQIVND (reference sequence). The trim removed 7 bases at V and 0 bases at J, leaving 5 bases unmatched. As DNA, the CDR3 is TGTGCCAGTACCCTAGGGACAGCTAACTATGGCTACACCTTC. It codes for CASTLGTANYGYTF.

A word on this clone: At one end, the junction sequence differs from germline, possibly due to a read error. The chain uses TRBV7-7 and TRBJ2-1, with TRBD2 matching over 8 bases. The CDR3 covers 15 residues. CDR1 SSHAT and CDR2 FNYEAQ come from the germline V gene (reference sequence). The CDR3 nucleotides read TGTGCTAGCAGCAAGCGGGAGAGCTCCTACAATGAGCAGTTCTTC. This sequence encodes CASSKRESSYNEQFF.

The CDR3 nucleotides are TGTGCCACCCAGGATCCCACAGATACGCAGTATTTT. Translating gives CATQDPTDTQYF. V usage is TRBV28 and J usage is TRBJ2-3; the D is unclear. Trimming removed 10 bases at V and 2 bases at J, with 10 bases between. The length of the CDR3 is 12 residues. Looked up from germline, CDR1 is MDHEN and CDR2 is SYDVKM.